Each of the 19 T cell receptor beta chains below was sequenced from the same sample in a study of cytomegalovirus exposure and HLA in healthy donors. Use of 60 Vbeta and 13 Jbeta primers characterized the PCR. TCRdb's table, derived via immunoSEQ multiplex PCR, lists solely in-frame clones and lacks some. This sample carries tens of thousands of clones, around 78% of them seen once, and the ten largest clones take around 0.53%. The sequencing sample was made of PBMCs. The receptors shown here come from a man in his thirties or forties in good health and CMV-seronegative.

CDR3 coding DNA: TGTGCCAGTAGTCCGGACAGGGCAGATACGCAGTATTTT. Translated: CASSPDRADTQYF. The chain carries TRBV19 and TRBJ2-3, with 8 bases aligning to TRBD1. In germline, CDR1 is LNHDA, CDR2 SQIVND (reference sequence). V shed 5 bases, J shed 4 bases, and the junction held 2 bases outside the gene matches. CDR3 length: 13 residues.

V is TRBV4-2 and J is TRBJ2-2; D remains unclear. V lost 1 base, J lost 0 bases, and 15 bases lay in between. The germline CDR1 and CDR2 sequences are LGHNA and YNFKEQ. The CDR3 has 18 amino acids. This CDR3 is CASSQGSFSGANTGELFF. CDR3 DNA sequence: TGTGCCAGCAGCCAAGGGTCCTTCTCCGGAGCGAACACCGGGGAGCTGTTTTTT.

The chain recombines TRBV25-1 with TRBJ2-1; 10 nucleotides match TRBD2. J lost 6 bases, V lost 1 base, and 6 bases had no gene match. This CDR3 comprises 16 residues. Germline CDR1 is MGHDK and CDR2 is SYGVNS. CDR3 amino acids: CASSEFYSGRINEQFF. The DNA of the CDR3 is TGTGCCAGCAGTGAATTCTATAGCGGGAGGATCAATGAGCAGTTCTTC.

The rearrangement joins TRBV5-6 to TRBJ2-5, with unresolved D. The DNA matches TRBJ2-7 better at its end, which makes the J call doubtful. CDR3 length: 14 amino acids. Germline V lookup: CDR1 SGHDT, CDR2 YYEEEE. CDR3 loop: CASSLGGNSYEQYF. CDR3 coding DNA: TGTGCCAGCAGCTTGGGCGGCAACTCCTACGAGCAGTACTTC.

This chain links TRBV29-1 with TRBJ1-2, with a possible D match to TRBD1 (6 bases). Germline V gene lookup returns CDR1 SQVTM and CDR2 ANQGSEA. Trimming took 3 bases from V and 4 from J, leaving 12 bases between them. CDR3 length: 13 residues. Written as DNA, the CDR3 is TGCAGCGTTGATGCGACAGGCGCCTATGGCTACACCTTC. Translated, it gives CSVDATGAYGYTF.

The chain recombines TRBV7-2 with TRBJ1-5; possible D gene TRBD1, 6 bases. Germline values: CDR1 SGHTA, CDR2 FQGNSA. The CDR3 spans 16 residues. Trimming removed 5 bases at V and 2 bases at J, with 16 bases between. The CDR3 is CASSLAGGRGNQPQHF. Written as DNA, the CDR3 is TGTGCCAGCAGCCTGGCTGGGGGCAGGGGCAATCAGCCCCAGCATTTT.

DNA of the CDR3: TGCGCCAGCAGCCAAGCGCGGGGGACGTTCCCCTACGAGCAGTACTTC. Protein sequence: CASSQARGTFPYEQYF. J is TRBJ2-7 and V is TRBV4-3, with TRBD2 identical over 7 bases. Germline V gives CDR1 LGHNA, CDR2 YSLEER. The V and J ends lost 1 base and 2 bases, in that order; junction bases with no gene match: 8. The CDR3 runs to 16 residues.

The rearrangement uses TRBV10-2 and TRBJ1-1; weak D call: TRBD1 (5 bases). The CDR3 sequence is 12 residues long. Between the trimmed V and J ends, which lost 6 bases and 4 bases, there was a span of 9 bases. Germline assignment: CDR1 WSHSY and CDR2 SAAADI. CDR3 sequence: CASRDSSTEAFF. CDR3 coding DNA: TGCGCCAGCAGAGACAGTTCCACTGAAGCTTTCTTT.

The V gene is TRBV5-8, the J gene TRBJ1-4; no definite D call. V lost 2 bases to trimming and J lost 8 bases, with 16 bases between them. The CDR3 totals 15 residues. Germline CDR1 reads SGHTS; CDR2 reads YDEGEE. The CDR3 sequence is CASSFSEGRKEKLFF. The DNA of the CDR3 is TGTGCCAGCAGCTTTAGTGAGGGAAGAAAAGAAAAACTGTTTTTT.

This chain joins TRBV14 and TRBJ2-1, with TRBD2 matching 14 bases. V lost 4 bases to trimming and J lost 5 bases; unmatched junction nucleotides: 4. CDR3 size: 16 residues. The germline V gene encodes CDR1 SGHDN and CDR2 FVKESK. The CDR3 region is CASSPGLAGGHNEQFF. CDR3 nucleotide sequence: TGTGCCAGCAGCCCCGGACTAGCGGGAGGCCACAATGAGCAGTTCTTC.

The gene calls are TRBV6-5 and TRBJ1-2; the D gene is possibly TRBD1 (5 bases). Germline assignment: CDR1 MNHEY and CDR2 SVGAGI. The CDR3 spans 13 residues. Trimming pared 9 bases from V and 4 bases from J, leaving 15 bases between. The CDR3 loop reads CARLHGQVYGYTF. Written as DNA, the CDR3 is TGTGCCAGACTCCACGGACAAGTCTATGGCTACACCTTC.

This chain links TRBV10-3 with TRBJ1-1, with a possible D match to TRBD1 (6 bases). Germline-derived CDR1 and CDR2 are ENHRY and SYGVKD. This CDR3 comprises 14 residues. V was cut by 0 bases and J by 7 bases, with 12 bases left in between. The CDR3 sequence: CAISESQGQLEAFF. CDR3 sequence (DNA): TGTGCCATCAGTGAGTCCCAGGGGCAGCTTGAAGCTTTCTTT.

V usage is TRBV13 and J usage is TRBJ1-2, with D uncertain. Trimming left V 4 bases short and J 2 bases short, with 11 bases between. Germline V gene sequence: CDR1 PRHDT, CDR2 FYEKMQ (reference sequence). This CDR3 contains 14 residues. CDR3 residues: CASSSLTQNYGYTF. CDR3 DNA sequence: TGTGCCAGCAGCTCTCTGACACAGAACTATGGCTACACCTTC.

This sequence joins TRBV13 and TRBJ2-1, with 11 bases identical to TRBD1. The CDR3 spans 15 residues. Germline V gives CDR1 PRHDT, CDR2 FYEKMQ (reference sequence). Trimming at V came to 5 bases and at J to 8 bases, leaving 8 bases not matched to a gene. The CDR3 coding sequence is TGTGCCAGCAGCCCCGGGACAGGGGGGTTGCATGAGCAGTTCTTC. Translating gives CASSPGTGGLHEQFF.

V usage is TRBV5-1 and J usage is TRBJ1-2, with TRBD1 as a possible D gene (6 bases). The germline V and J ends were trimmed by 5 bases and 0 bases, with 11 bases remaining between them. The CDR3 is 14 residues long. Germline CDR1 and CDR2: SGHRS and YFSETQ. The CDR3 nucleotides are TGCGCCAGCAGGTCGGGACACTCTAACTATGGCTACACCTTC. This sequence encodes CASRSGHSNYGYTF.

V is TRBV7-8 and J is TRBJ1-5, with 10 positions matching TRBD1. The CDR3 sequence is 17 residues long. From germline, CDR1 is SGHVS and CDR2 FQNEAQ. V dropped 3 bases and J dropped 4; count of bases not matched to a gene: 9. The CDR3 sequence is CASSFLGTGVGNQPQHF. The CDR3, as DNA: TGTGCCAGCAGCTTCCTTGGGACAGGGGTTGGAAATCAGCCCCAGCATTTT.

Written as DNA, the CDR3 is TGTGCCAGCAGTGATTTAGCGGGAGGGTCCTACGAGCAGTACGTC. Amino acid sequence: CASSDLAGGSYEQYV. The J gene is TRBJ2-7, the V gene TRBV2; 11 bases align to TRBD2. The CDR3 sequence is 15 residues long. The trim removed 3 bases at V and 1 base at J, leaving 2 bases unmatched. Germline CDR1 is SNHLY and CDR2 is FYNNEI.

The chain combines TRBV29-1 with TRBJ2-1, with 9 bases aligning to TRBD2. CDR1 is SQVTM and CDR2 is ANQGSEA in the germline V gene. CDR3 length: 18 amino acids. V gave up 3 bases and J gave up 3 bases; unmatched junction bases: 15. The CDR3 is CSVEGEASGALIYNEQFF. Written as DNA, the CDR3 is TGCAGCGTTGAGGGGGAGGCTAGCGGGGCCCTAATCTACAATGAGCAGTTCTTC.

This chain uses TRBV5-6 with TRBJ2-7; TRBD1 aligns across 7 bases. The CDR3 loop spans 13 amino acids. CDR1 and CDR2 (germline): SGHDT, YYEEEE. The J segment lost 5 bases and the V segment lost 0 bases, leaving 2 bases of the junction unmatched. In DNA form, the CDR3 reads TGTGCCAGCAGCTTGGATGACAGGGACGAGCAGTACTTC. It encodes CASSLDDRDEQYF.